The 16 T cell receptor beta chains reported below all come from one sample, sequenced in a study of siplizumab effects on memory and regulatory T cells. Repertoires were generated with immunoSEQ multiplex PCR, while TCRdb's copy carries only in-frame clones and drops some. This sample has 100,000 or so clones, with roughly 94% found just once. Sample: Tregs sorted from blood. All receptors derive from a human donor in good health.

V is TRBV20-1 and J is TRBJ1-4; D unclear. Germline values: CDR1 DFQATT, CDR2 SNEGSKA (reference sequence). The germline V and J ends were trimmed by 6 bases and 6 bases, with 8 bases remaining between them. The CDR3 covers 11 residues. The CDR3 DNA reads as TGCAGTGCCCTGAAGGATGAAAAACTGTTTTTT. This translates into CSALKDEKLFF.

This clone was observed once. The V gene is TRBV5-5, the J gene TRBJ1-1; the D gene is possibly TRBD1 (5 bases). Trimming left V 3 bases short and J 3 bases short, with 9 bases between. Germline CDR1 and CDR2: SGHKS and YYEKEE (reference sequence). The CDR3 is made up of 13 amino acids. The CDR3 DNA follows: TGTGCCAGCAGCTCGGGGGGGTACACTGAAGCTTTCTTT. Its translation is CASSSGGYTEAFF.

The chain couples TRBV5-1 to TRBJ1-4; 8 bases are shared with TRBD1. The CDR3 is 14 residues long. In germline, CDR1 is SGHRS, CDR2 YFSETQ. After removal of 4 bases from V and 7 bases from J, the junction contained 6 bases not matched to a gene. The CDR3 DNA reads TGCGCCAGCAGCCCTGGACAGGGACTTGAAAAACTGTTTTTT. Translation gives CASSPGQGLEKLFF.

This clone was observed a single time. The chain employs TRBV18 and TRBJ2-7; TRBD1 aligns across 9 bases. Germline V gene lookup returns CDR1 KGHSH and CDR2 LQKENI. This CDR3 is built from 16 residues. V was pared by 4 bases and J by 0 bases, with 7 bases of the junction left unmatched. CDR3 sequence (DNA): TGTGCCAGCTCACGCTCGGGACAGGGAAGCTCCTACGAGCAGTACTTC. The encoded protein is CASSRSGQGSSYEQYF. Based on the CDR3 plus reference TRBV18 and TRBJ2-7, the full variable domain is NAGVMQNPRHLVRRRGQEARLRCSPMKGHSHVYWYRQLPEEGLKFMVYLQKENIIDESGMPKERFSAEFPKEGPSILRIQQVVRGDSAAYFCASSRSGQGSSYEQYFGPGTRLTVT.

This clone was detected only once. At one boundary the junction diverges from the germline segment, which might be a read error. The chain links TRBV5-6 to TRBJ1-2; 7 bases fit TRBD1. Germline CDR1 and CDR2: SGHDT and YYEEEE. The CDR3 is 13 residues long. CDR3: CTSSRTGPDGYTF. In DNA form, the CDR3 reads TGTACCAGCAGCCGGACAGGTCCGGATGGCTACACCTTC.

CDR3 amino acids: CASSETGGSYNEQFF. Written as DNA, the CDR3 is TGTGCCAGCAGTGAAACAGGGGGGTCCTACAATGAGCAGTTCTTC. The rearrangement joins TRBV6-1 to TRBJ2-1; TRBD1 matches 8 bases. V was pared by 2 bases and J by 1 base, with 1 base of the junction left unmatched. Germline V gene sequence: CDR1 MNHNS, CDR2 SASEGT. This CDR3 contains 15 residues.

V is TRBV5-1 and J is TRBJ2-7; TRBD1 aligns across 7 bases. CDR1 SGHRS and CDR2 YFSETQ come from the germline V gene. The CDR3 sequence is 14 residues long. Trimming took 5 bases from V and 2 from J; bases not matched to a gene: 7. In DNA, the CDR3 is TGCGCCAGCAGACCCGGGACAGCAACCTACGAGCAGTACTTC. It encodes CASRPGTATYEQYF.

The chain combines TRBV5-4 with TRBJ1-1, with D perhaps TRBD1 (5 bases). Trimming took off 4 bases at V and 0 bases at J, with 19 bases between the two ends. This CDR3 is built from 17 residues. Germline CDR1 and CDR2: SGHNT and YYREEE (reference sequence). The CDR3 sequence is CASSPLPGRRMNTEAFF. DNA of the CDR3: TGTGCCAGCAGCCCTCTTCCGGGACGGAGGATGAACACTGAAGCTTTCTTT.

The chain recombines TRBV5-1 with TRBJ2-5, with a tentative D call TRBD2 (5 bases). Trimming pared 1 base from V and 4 bases from J, leaving 11 bases between. Per the germline V gene, CDR1 is SGHRS and CDR2 is YFSETQ. This CDR3 comprises 14 residues. This CDR3 is CASSLLASRETQYF. DNA of the CDR3: TGCGCCAGCAGCTTGTTGGCTAGCAGAGAGACCCAGTACTTC.

V usage is TRBV6-4 and J usage is TRBJ2-3; D gene uncertain. V was trimmed by 6 bases and J by 3 bases, leaving 10 bases between them. The CDR3 runs 13 residues. The germline V gene encodes CDR1 MRHNA and CDR2 SNTAGT. The CDR3 DNA follows: TGTGCCAGCAGCCAGGATTTAACAGATACGCAGTATTTT. Translation gives CASSQDLTDTQYF.

V is TRBV19 and J is TRBJ1-2, with D possibly matching TRBD1 (6 bases). CDR1 is LNHDA, CDR2 SQIVND, per germline (reference sequence). V lost 7 bases and J lost 5, with 14 bases in between. This CDR3 region has 13 residues. The CDR3 sequence is CASNPDRSYGYTF. The CDR3 DNA reads as TGTGCCAGTAACCCAGACAGGTCTTATGGCTACACCTTC.

The rearrangement uses TRBV6-5 and TRBJ1-3; D is ambiguous. The germline V gene has CDR1 MNHEY and CDR2 SVGAGI. V lost 3 bases, J lost 3 bases, and 6 bases lay in between. The CDR3 runs 13 residues. CDR3 DNA: TGTGCCAGCAGTTATACTCGTGGAAACACCATATATTTT. It yields the protein CASSYTRGNTIYF.

V is TRBV29-1 and J is TRBJ1-1; D gene uncertain. CDR1 and CDR2 from the germline V gene are SQVTM and ANQGSEA. This CDR3 contains 13 residues. The germline V and J ends were trimmed by 4 bases and 0 bases, with 9 bases remaining between them. The CDR3 bases are TGCAGCGTTGTATGGCAGATGAACACTGAAGCTTTCTTT. Translated: CSVVWQMNTEAFF.

This chain connects TRBV29-1 to TRBJ2-2, with TRBD2 as a possible D gene (6 bases). Germline lookup yields CDR1 SQVTM and CDR2 ANQGSEA. The length of the CDR3 is 11 residues. The V gene lost 7 bases and the J gene lost 5 bases, with 8 bases spanning the gap. The CDR3 nucleotides are TGCAGCGGCGGGGAGACCGGGGAGCTGTTTTTT. Translation gives CSGGETGELFF.

This clone was seen a single time. The chain uses TRBV5-3 and TRBJ1-2; D remains unclear. TRBV5-3 is an ORF, and what it does is uncertain. V was clipped by 1 base and J by 0 bases, with 13 bases between them. The CDR3 covers 16 residues. CDR3: CARSLHYALANYGYTF. CDR3 nucleotide sequence: TGTGCCAGAAGCTTGCACTACGCCCTTGCTAACTATGGCTACACCTTC.

This CDR3 reads CAISHQVPSSGANVLTF. CDR3 bases: TGTGCCATCAGCCATCAGGTCCCGAGCTCTGGGGCCAACGTCCTGACTTTC. This chain connects TRBV10-3 to TRBJ2-6; the D is unclear. Trimming took off 6 bases at V and 0 bases at J, with 15 bases between the two ends. The CDR3 has 17 residues. CDR1 and CDR2 (germline): ENHRY, SYGVKD.